This T cell receptor (beta chain) was retrieved from a study of shared clonotypes between healthy human individuals. Study observations and caveats: Non-shared clonotypes had lower generation probabilities than those shared by all four donors.

Germline CDR1 MNHEY, CDR2 SVGAGI. This CDR3 is 14 amino acids long. V was cut by 5 bases and J by 10 bases, with 20 bases left in between. A deep-level run was used for the assay. The repertoire was sequenced with immunoSEQ multiplex PCR; TCRdb's copy has only in-frame clones and lacks some. Seen here are more than 2,000,000 clones, around 90% observed once, and the top ten hold around 0.14%. Turning to this clone: Its antigen is not known.

The rearrangement joins TRBV6-5 to TRBJ1-1, with a weak D call TRBD1 (5 bases). Sequenced material: naive CD4+ T cells sorted from blood. The subset here: CD45RA+ positively selected. This sequence originates from a man between 18 and 35 years old in good health. DNA for the CDR3: TGTGCCAGCAGTCCCTCCAGTCGGGGACTTCGAGCTTTCTTT. It translates to CASSPSSRGLRAFF.